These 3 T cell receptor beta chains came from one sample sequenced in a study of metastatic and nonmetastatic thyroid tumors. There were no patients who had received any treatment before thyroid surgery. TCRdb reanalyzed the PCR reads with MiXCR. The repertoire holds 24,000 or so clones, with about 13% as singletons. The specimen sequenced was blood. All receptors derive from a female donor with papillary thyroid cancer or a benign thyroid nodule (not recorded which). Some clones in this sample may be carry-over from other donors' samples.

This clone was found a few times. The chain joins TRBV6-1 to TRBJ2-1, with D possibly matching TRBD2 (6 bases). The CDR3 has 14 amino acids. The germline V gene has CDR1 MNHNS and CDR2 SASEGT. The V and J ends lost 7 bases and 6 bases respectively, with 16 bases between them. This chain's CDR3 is CASMYGSRPNEQFF. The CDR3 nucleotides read TGTGCCAGCATGTACGGGAGTCGTCCCAATGAGCAGTTCTTC.

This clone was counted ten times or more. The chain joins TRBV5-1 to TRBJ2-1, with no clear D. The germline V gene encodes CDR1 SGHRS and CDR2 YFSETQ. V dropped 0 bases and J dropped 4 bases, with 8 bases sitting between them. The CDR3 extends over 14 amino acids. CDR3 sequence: CASSLATEYNEQFF. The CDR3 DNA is TGCGCCAGCAGCTTGGCCACCGAATACAATGAGCAGTTCTTC.

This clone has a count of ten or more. CDR3: CASSPSGGTYEQYF. The CDR3 DNA follows: TGTGCCAGCAGCCCTAGCGGGGGAACCTACGAGCAGTACTTC. The V gene is TRBV7-2, the J gene TRBJ2-7, with TRBD2 identical over 10 bases. Germline CDR1 and CDR2: SGHTA and FQGNSA. CDR3 length: 14 amino acids. V gave up 5 bases and J gave up 2 bases; unmatched junction bases: 3.